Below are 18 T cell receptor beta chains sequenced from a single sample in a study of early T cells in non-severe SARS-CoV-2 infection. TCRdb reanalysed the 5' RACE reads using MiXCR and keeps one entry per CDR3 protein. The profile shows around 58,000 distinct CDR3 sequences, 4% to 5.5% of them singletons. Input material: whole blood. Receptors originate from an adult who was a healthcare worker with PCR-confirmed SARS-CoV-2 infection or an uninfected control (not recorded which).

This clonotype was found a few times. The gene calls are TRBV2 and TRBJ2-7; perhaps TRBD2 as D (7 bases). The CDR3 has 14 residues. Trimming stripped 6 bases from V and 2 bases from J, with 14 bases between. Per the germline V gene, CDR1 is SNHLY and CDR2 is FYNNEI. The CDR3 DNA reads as TGTGCCAGCAGGATCATCGGGGGGCCCTACGAGCAGTACTTC. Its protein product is CASRIIGGPYEQYF. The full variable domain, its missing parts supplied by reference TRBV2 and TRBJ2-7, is EPEVTQTPSHQVTQMGQEVILRCVPISNHLYFYWYRQILGQKVEFLVSFYNNEISEKSEIFDDQFSVERPDGSNFTLKIRSTKLEDSAMYFCASRIIGGPYEQYFGPGTRLTVT.

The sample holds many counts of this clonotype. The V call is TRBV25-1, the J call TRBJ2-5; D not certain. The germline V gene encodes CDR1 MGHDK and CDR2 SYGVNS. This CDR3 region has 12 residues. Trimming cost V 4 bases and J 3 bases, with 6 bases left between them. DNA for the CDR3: TGTGCCAGCAGTGTTTTAGAAGAGACCCAGTACTTC. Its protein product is CASSVLEETQYF.

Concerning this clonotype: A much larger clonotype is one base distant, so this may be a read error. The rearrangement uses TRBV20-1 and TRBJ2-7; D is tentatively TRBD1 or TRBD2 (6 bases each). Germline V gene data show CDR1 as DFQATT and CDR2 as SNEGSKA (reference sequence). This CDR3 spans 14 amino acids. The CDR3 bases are TGCAGTGCTTTAAGGGGGGTCGGACCCTACGGGCAGTACTTC. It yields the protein CSALRGVGPYGQYF.

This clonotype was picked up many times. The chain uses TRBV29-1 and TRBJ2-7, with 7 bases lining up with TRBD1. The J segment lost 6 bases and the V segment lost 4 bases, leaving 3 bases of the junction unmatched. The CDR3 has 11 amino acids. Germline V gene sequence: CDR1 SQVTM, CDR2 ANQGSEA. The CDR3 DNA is TGCAGCGTTGGAACAGGGGTCGAGCAGTACTTC. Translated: CSVGTGVEQYF.

The CDR3 sequence: CASSSPLGHGAPEAFF. CDR3 coding DNA: TGTGCCAGCAGTTCACCCCTCGGACACGGGGCCCCTGAAGCTTTCTTT. The rearrangement uses TRBV28 and TRBJ1-1; D possibly corresponds to TRBD1 (5 bases). V was clipped by 4 bases and J by 6 bases, with 21 bases between them. CDR1 MDHEN and CDR2 SYDVKM come from the germline V gene. CDR3 size: 16 residues.

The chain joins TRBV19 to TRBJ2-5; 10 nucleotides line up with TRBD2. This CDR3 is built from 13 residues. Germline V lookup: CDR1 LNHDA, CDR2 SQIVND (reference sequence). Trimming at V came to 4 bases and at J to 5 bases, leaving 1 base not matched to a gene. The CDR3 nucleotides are TGTGCCAGTAGTACTAGCGGGAGCGAGACCCAGTACTTC. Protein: CASSTSGSETQYF. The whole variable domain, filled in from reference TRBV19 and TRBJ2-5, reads DGGITQSPKYLFRKEGQNVTLSCEQNLNHDAMYWYRQDPGQGLRLIYYSQIVNDFQKGDIAEGYSVSREKKESFPLTVTSAQKNPTAFYLCASSTSGSETQYFGPGTRLLVL.

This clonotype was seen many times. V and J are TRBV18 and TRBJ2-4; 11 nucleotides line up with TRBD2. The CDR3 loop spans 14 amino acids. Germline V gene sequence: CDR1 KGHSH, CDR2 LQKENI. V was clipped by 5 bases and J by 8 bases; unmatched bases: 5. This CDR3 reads CASSSSGRSDIQYF. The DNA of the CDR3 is TGTGCCAGCTCATCTAGCGGGAGGTCGGACATTCAGTACTTC.

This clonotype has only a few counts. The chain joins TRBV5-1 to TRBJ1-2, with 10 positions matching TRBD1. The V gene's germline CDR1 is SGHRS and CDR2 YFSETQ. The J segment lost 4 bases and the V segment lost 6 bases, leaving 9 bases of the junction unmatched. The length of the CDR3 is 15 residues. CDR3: CASTLDGTGAYGYTF. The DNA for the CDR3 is TGCGCCAGCACCCTCGACGGGACAGGGGCCTATGGCTACACCTTC.

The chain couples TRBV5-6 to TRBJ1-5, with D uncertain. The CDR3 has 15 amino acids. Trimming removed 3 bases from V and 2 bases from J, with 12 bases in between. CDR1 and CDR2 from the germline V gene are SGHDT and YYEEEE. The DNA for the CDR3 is TGTGCCAGCAGCTCACTGAGGGAGGGCAATCAGCCCCAGCATTTT. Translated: CASSSLREGNQPQHF.

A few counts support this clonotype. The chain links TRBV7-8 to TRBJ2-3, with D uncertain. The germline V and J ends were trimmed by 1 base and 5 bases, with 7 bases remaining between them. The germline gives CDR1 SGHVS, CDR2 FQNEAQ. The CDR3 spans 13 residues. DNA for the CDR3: TGTGCCAGCAGCTTAGAGTGGCTAGATACGCAGTATTTT. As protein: CASSLEWLDTQYF.

The CDR3 is CASSLDRGGGNTIYF. The CDR3 coding sequence is TGTGCCAGCAGTTTGGACAGGGGAGGTGGAAACACCATATATTTT. V usage is TRBV28 and J usage is TRBJ1-3, with 9 positions matching TRBD1. Germline-derived CDR1 and CDR2 are MDHEN and SYDVKM. The CDR3 totals 15 residues. V shed 3 bases, J shed 3 bases, and the junction held 3 bases outside the gene matches.

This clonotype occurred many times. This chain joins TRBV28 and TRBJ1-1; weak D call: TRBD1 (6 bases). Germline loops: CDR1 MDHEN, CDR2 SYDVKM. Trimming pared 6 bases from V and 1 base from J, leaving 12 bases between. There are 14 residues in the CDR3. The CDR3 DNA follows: TGTGCCAGCAGCCTCACAGGGTCGAACACTGAAGCTTTCTTT. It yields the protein CASSLTGSNTEAFF.

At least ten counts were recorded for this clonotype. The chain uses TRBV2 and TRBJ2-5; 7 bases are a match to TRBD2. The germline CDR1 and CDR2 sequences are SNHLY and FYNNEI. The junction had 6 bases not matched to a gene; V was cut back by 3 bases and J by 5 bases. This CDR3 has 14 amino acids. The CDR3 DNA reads TGTGCCAGCAGTGAGACTAGCTCGGGGGAGACCCAGTACTTC. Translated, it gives CASSETSSGETQYF. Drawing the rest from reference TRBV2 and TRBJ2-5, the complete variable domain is EPEVTQTPSHQVTQMGQEVILRCVPISNHLYFYWYRQILGQKVEFLVSFYNNEISEKSEIFDDQFSVERPDGSNFTLKIRSTKLEDSAMYFCASSETSSGETQYFGPGTRLLVL.

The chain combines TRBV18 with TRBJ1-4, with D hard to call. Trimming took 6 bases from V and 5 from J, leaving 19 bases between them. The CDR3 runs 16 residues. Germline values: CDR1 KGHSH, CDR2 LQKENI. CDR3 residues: CASSLATVKENEKLFF. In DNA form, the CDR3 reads TGTGCCAGCTCTCTCGCCACAGTGAAGGAGAATGAAAAACTGTTTTTT.

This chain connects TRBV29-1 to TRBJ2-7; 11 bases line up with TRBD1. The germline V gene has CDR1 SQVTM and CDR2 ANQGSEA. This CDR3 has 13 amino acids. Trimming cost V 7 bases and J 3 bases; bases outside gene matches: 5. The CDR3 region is CSARTGGDYEQYF. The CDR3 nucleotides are TGCAGCGCCCGGACAGGGGGCGACTACGAGCAGTACTTC.

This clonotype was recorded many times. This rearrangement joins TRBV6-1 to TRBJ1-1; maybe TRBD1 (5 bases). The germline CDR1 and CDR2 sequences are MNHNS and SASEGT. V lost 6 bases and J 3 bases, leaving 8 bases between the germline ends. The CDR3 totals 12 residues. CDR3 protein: CASSGDYTEAFF. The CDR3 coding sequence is TGTGCCAGCAGCGGGGACTACACTGAAGCTTTCTTT.

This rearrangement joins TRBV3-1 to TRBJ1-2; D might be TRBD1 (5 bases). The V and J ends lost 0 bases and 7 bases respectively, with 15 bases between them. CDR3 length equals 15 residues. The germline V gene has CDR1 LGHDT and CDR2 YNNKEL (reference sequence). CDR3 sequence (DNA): TGTGCCAGCAGCCAAGACCATAGAGGGGCTGGTGGCTACACCTTC. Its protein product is CASSQDHRGAGGYTF.

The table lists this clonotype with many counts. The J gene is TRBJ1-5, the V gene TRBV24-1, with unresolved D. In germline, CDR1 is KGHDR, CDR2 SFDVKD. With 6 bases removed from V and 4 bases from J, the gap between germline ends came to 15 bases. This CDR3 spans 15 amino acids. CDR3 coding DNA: TGTGCCACCAGTCCAGGAGACGGCAAAAATCAGCCCCAGCATTTT. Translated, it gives CATSPGDGKNQPQHF.